These 19 T cell receptor beta chains were all obtained from the same sample, sequenced in a study of monozygotic twins with inflammatory bowel disease (dated by TCRdb to about 2019). Library method: 5' RACE. Data came from an Illumina HiSeq 2500. TCRdb reprocessed the reads and provides one entry for every CDR3 protein sequence; no DNA is given. This sample's clone table shows 80,000 or so distinct CDR3 sequences. The top ten clones comprise less than 7.5% of the sample. Material: blood. The source of these receptors is a human donor with ulcerative colitis or Crohn's disease, or a healthy co-twin of an affected twin (not recorded which).

The CDR3 region is CASSRAPTYEQYF. The J gene is TRBJ2-7, the V gene TRBV19. Germline CDR1 is LNHDA and CDR2 is SQIVND (reference sequence). CDR3 size: 13 residues.

The rearrangement links TRBV5-4 to TRBJ1-5. Germline V gene data show CDR1 as SGHNT and CDR2 as YYREEE (reference sequence). The CDR3 covers 13 residues. This chain's CDR3 is CASSSDSNQPQHF.

This CDR3 reads CASSSGPGSDEKLFF. This rearrangement joins TRBV5-6 to TRBJ1-4. This CDR3 is 15 amino acids long. Germline CDR1 SGHDT, CDR2 YYEEEE.

The CDR3 loop reads CASLLEDRVTGELFF. The chain carries TRBV2 and TRBJ2-2; without DNA, the TCRdb call of TRBD1 cannot be checked. The CDR3 has 15 amino acids. Germline values: CDR1 SNHLY, CDR2 FYNNEI.

The chain combines TRBV5-1 with TRBJ1-6. The germline CDR1 and CDR2 sequences are SGHRS and YFSETQ. CDR3 length equals 15 residues. The CDR3 protein is CASSLEGSGGSPLHF.

The rearrangement joins TRBV10-3 to TRBJ2-7; there is no DNA to check the TCRdb D call of TRBD2. Germline V CDR1 and CDR2: ENHRY, SYGVKD. The length of the CDR3 is 14 residues. The CDR3 sequence: CAISTTSGAGEQYF.

The chain joins TRBV5-1 to TRBJ1-6. The V gene's germline CDR1 is SGHRS and CDR2 YFSETQ. The CDR3 runs 15 residues. The CDR3 is CASSLIADPNSPLHF.

CDR3 amino acids: CASSFSQPGQLLLNEQYF. V gene TRBV6-5 combines with J gene TRBJ2-7; TCRdb names TRBD1, which stays unverified in the absence of DNA. The germline V gene encodes CDR1 MNHEY and CDR2 SVGAGI. The CDR3 sequence is 18 residues long.

The V and J genes are TRBV18 and TRBJ2-2; the TRBD2 assignment by TCRdb is unverifiable without DNA. The CDR3 length is 16 residues. Germline V gene sequence: CDR1 KGHSH, CDR2 LQKENI. This chain's CDR3 is CASSPLAGENTGELFF.

The chain employs TRBV15 and TRBJ1-4; TCRdb's D call of TRBD1 is untestable without DNA. From germline, CDR1 is LNHNV and CDR2 YYDKDF (reference sequence). The length of the CDR3 is 17 residues. CDR3 amino acids: CATSRNPLLESAEKLFF.

The V call is TRBV20-1, the J call TRBJ2-3; TCRdb designates TRBD1, a call that cannot be tested without DNA. The length of the CDR3 is 16 residues. Per germline, CDR1 DFQATT and CDR2 SNEGSKA (reference sequence). The CDR3 sequence is CSVETRAGYSTDTQYF.

The V and J genes are TRBV9 and TRBJ2-7; lacking DNA, the TRBD2 call made by TCRdb goes unchecked. This CDR3 contains 13 residues. Germline CDR1 SGDLS, CDR2 YYNGEE. CDR3: CASSVGRESEQYF.

The chain combines TRBV5-4 with TRBJ1-2. The germline CDR1 and CDR2 sequences are SGHNT and YYREEE (reference sequence). CDR3 length: 15 amino acids. CDR3 loop: CASRRERQSNYGYTF. The complete variable domain, with remaining parts taken from reference TRBV5-4 and TRBJ1-2, reads ETGVTQSPTHLIKTRGQQVTLRCSSQSGHNTVSWYQQALGQGPQFIFQYYREEENGRGNFPPRFSGLQFPNYSSELNVNALELDDSALYLCASRRERQSNYGYTFGSGTRLTVV.

V and J are TRBV2 and TRBJ1-2; the TCRdb call, TRBD1, lacks DNA for checking. Looked up from germline, CDR1 is SNHLY and CDR2 is FYNNEI. This CDR3 is 13 amino acids long. CDR3 region: CASSSTGQEGYTF.

Here the CDR3 reads CASSQGSWGVPYEQYF. V usage is TRBV3-1 and J usage is TRBJ2-7. CDR1 LGHDT and CDR2 YNNKEL come from the germline V gene (reference sequence). This CDR3 is 16 amino acids long.

The V gene is TRBV7-9, the J gene TRBJ2-2. This CDR3 has 15 residues. Germline assignment: CDR1 SEHNR and CDR2 FQNEAQ (reference sequence). The CDR3 here is CASSLAVTNTGELFF.

The V call is TRBV18, the J call TRBJ1-6. Germline V gene sequence: CDR1 KGHSH, CDR2 LQKENI. This CDR3 region has 17 residues. CDR3 region: CASSPPGRTPSNSPLHF.

J is TRBJ2-1 and V is TRBV5-8; TCRdb calls TRBD1, which cannot be checked without DNA. From germline, CDR1 is SGHTS and CDR2 YDEGEE. CDR3 length: 16 amino acids. CDR3 region: CASSLFGGGSYNEQFF. Together with reference TRBV5-8 and TRBJ2-1, the CDR3 gives the full variable domain: EAGVTQSPTHLIKTRGQQATLRCSPISGHTSVYWYQQALGLGLQFLLWYDEGEERNRGNFPPRFSGRQFPNYSSELNVNALELEDSALYLCASSLFGGGSYNEQFFGPGTRLTVL.

The chain carries TRBV20-1 and TRBJ2-3. CDR1 is DFQATT and CDR2 is SNEGSKA in the germline V gene (reference sequence). The CDR3 is 13 residues long. The CDR3 loop reads CSARLGLGDTQYF.